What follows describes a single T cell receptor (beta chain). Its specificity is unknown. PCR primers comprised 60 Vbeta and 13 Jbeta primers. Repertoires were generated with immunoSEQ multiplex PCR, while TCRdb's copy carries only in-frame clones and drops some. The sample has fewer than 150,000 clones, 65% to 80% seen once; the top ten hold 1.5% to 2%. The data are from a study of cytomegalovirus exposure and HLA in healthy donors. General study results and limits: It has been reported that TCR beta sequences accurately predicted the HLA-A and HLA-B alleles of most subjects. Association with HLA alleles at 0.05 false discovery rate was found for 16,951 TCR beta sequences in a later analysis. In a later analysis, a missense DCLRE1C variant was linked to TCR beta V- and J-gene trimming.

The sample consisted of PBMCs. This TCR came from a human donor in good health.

As DNA, the CDR3 is TGTGCCACCAGCAGAGACCTACAGGGTGACTATGGCTACACCTTC. Encoded protein: CATSRDLQGDYGYTF. The V and J genes are TRBV15 and TRBJ1-2; TRBD1 is a possible D gene (6 bases). In germline, CDR1 is LNHNV, CDR2 YYDKDF (reference sequence). Trimming pared 0 bases from V and 3 bases from J, leaving 11 bases between. CDR3 length: 15 amino acids.